These T cell receptor beta chains were read from a single sample in a study of human T cells and chemical hapten exposure. TCRdb reprocessed the RACE reads via MiXCR and lists one record per CDR3 protein. This table holds about 120,000 distinct CDR3 sequences, roughly an eighth found once. The sequences come from whole blood, collected in connection with sensitization to the hapten diphenylcyclopropenone (DPC). Receptors were obtained from a woman aged 50 to 65 with alopecia areata. Some clones in this sample may be carry-over from other donors' samples. Each CDR3 is given with its conserved first and last residue. The D gene is left open where the match is weak. A row's size may be missing; if present it is once, few, many or a size class.

TRBJ2-1	TRBD2	-	TRBV20-1	TGCAGTGCTTTAGCGGGCCCGAGCATCTATGAGCAGTTCTTC	CSALAGPSIYEQFF
TRBJ1-6	TRBD1	few	TRBV19	TGTGCCAGTAGCATACTGGGGACAGTCGATTCACCCCTCCACTTT	CASSILGTVDSPLHF
TRBJ2-7	-	many	TRBV24-1	TGTGCCACCAGTAACGGGTACGAGCAGTACTTC	CATSNGYEQYF
TRBJ1-1	-	-	TRBV29-1	TGCAGCGTTGTTGTCGACTTAGGAGGGGCTTTCTTT	CSVVVDLGGAFF
TRBJ1-5	-	few	TRBV5-1	TGCGCCAGCAGCCCCGAAGGTCATTATCAGCCCCAGCATTTT	CASSPEGHYQPQHF
TRBJ1-2	-	many	TRBV20-1	TGCAGTGCTAGTAATGGCCCAGGGCGCTATGGCTACACCTTC	CSASNGPGRYGYTF
TRBJ1-1	TRBD1	many	TRBV12-3/TRBV12-4	TGTGCCAGCAGTCCCCGACAGGGAACCACGACTGAAGCTTTCTTT	CASSPRQGTTTEAFF
TRBJ2-3	TRBD1	-	TRBV6-2/TRBV6-3	TGTGCCAGCAGTTACTCGTCGACGACAGGGGGTTATTCTAGCACAGATACGCAGTATTTT	CASSYSSTTGGYSSTDTQYF
TRBJ1-2	TRBD1	-	TRBV28	TGTGCCAGCAGTTCCGGGACAGGGATCTTCAGATTC	CASSSGTGIFRF
TRBJ1-2	TRBD1	many	TRBV28	TGTGCCAGCAGTTTGGCCAGACAGGGAGGGGTTAACTATGGCTACACCTTC	CASSLARQGGVNYGYTF
TRBJ2-6	-	-	TRBV6-5	TGTGCCAGCAGTCACCGGGCCATCACCTCTGGGGCCAACGTCCTGACTTTC	CASSHRAITSGANVLTF
TRBJ1-2	-	many	TRBV21-1	TGTGCCAGCAGCAAAGGGCAGAAGACCGGCCTTAGCTATGGCTACACCTTC	CASSKGQKTGLSYGYTF
TRBJ1-2	TRBD1	few	TRBV6-6	TGTGCCAGCAGTTATGGGACAGCGAACTATGGCTACACCTTC	CASSYGTANYGYTF
TRBJ1-1	TRBD1	-	TRBV7-9	TGTGCCAGCAGCTTAGTCACAGGGGCGAACACTGAAGCTTTCTTT	CASSLVTGANTEAFF
TRBJ1-2	-	-	TRBV2	TGTGCCAGCAGTCACAGGGCTGGCTACACCTTC	CASSHRAGYTF
TRBJ2-7	TRBD1	many	TRBV7-9	TGTGCCAGCAGCTTAGCCGGGACAGGGTTCGAGCAGTACTTC	CASSLAGTGFEQYF
TRBJ1-1	-	many	TRBV5-6	TGTGCCAGCAGCCGCTTCATGAACACTGAAGCTTTCTTT	CASSRFMNTEAFF
TRBJ2-1	-	-	TRBV11-2	TGTGCCAGCAGCCCAGCCGATGGGACGGTGAACTACAATGAGCAGTTCTTC	CASSPADGTVNYNEQFF
TRBJ1-2	-	-	TRBV28	TGTGCCAGCGCACGAGGCTCCTATGGCTACACCTTC	CASARGSYGYTF
TRBJ2-3	-	many	TRBV12-3/TRBV12-4	TGTGCCAGCAGTGCTCCGGGGCCTTTGTGGGCAGATACGCAGTATTTT	CASSAPGPLWADTQYF
TRBJ2-1	-	many	TRBV4-3	TGCGCCAGCAGCCGAATGAGGGGAAGCTTTTACAATGAGCAGTTCTTC	CASSRMRGSFYNEQFF
TRBJ2-7	-	-	TRBV28	TGTGCCAGCAGTTTAACCGATCTCTACGAGCAGTACTTC	CASSLTDLYEQYF
TRBJ2-2	-	-	TRBV28	TGTGCCGCTTCGTGGGGCGGCACCGGGGAGCTGTTTTTT	CAASWGGTGELFF
TRBJ2-3	-	many	TRBV5-1	TGCGCCAGCAGCTTGGAGGAAATGTTTTGGCAGAGCACAGATACGCAGTATTTT	CASSLEEMFWQSTDTQYF
TRBJ1-1	-	many	TRBV29-1	TGCAGCGTTGCACGCGGGGTAAACACTGAAGCTTTCTTT	CSVARGVNTEAFF
TRBJ1-4	-	few	TRBV21-1	TGTGCCAGCCCCCCCTTCGAGCCTGAAAAACTGTTTTTT	CASPPFEPEKLFF
TRBJ1-2	TRBD1	few	TRBV29-1	TGCAGCGTTGAAGATTCTCGGACAGGGGGCGCACTCTATGGCTACACCTTC	CSVEDSRTGGALYGYTF
TRBJ2-1	TRBD2	few	TRBV12-3/TRBV12-4	TGTGCCAGCAGTTTAGAAGTCCGCGGGAGGCGGGGGGCCTTATCCCCTTACAATGAGCAGTTCTTC	CASSLEVRGRRGALSPYNEQFF
TRBJ1-6	TRBD1	many	TRBV12-3/TRBV12-4	TGTGCCAGCAGTCTACAGGGGCACAATTCACCCCTCCACTTT	CASSLQGHNSPLHF
TRBJ2-7	-	many	TRBV7-2	TGTGCCAGCAGCTCTCAGGGGCGGGTCTCCTACGAGCAGTACTTC	CASSSQGRVSYEQYF
TRBJ1-1	TRBD1	-	TRBV28	TGTGCCAGCGTCAGGGGGCCGAACACTGAAGCTTTCTTT	CASVRGPNTEAFF
TRBJ2-3	-	many	TRBV3-1	TGTGCCAGCAGCCGGCCCCCAGGCACAGATACGCAGTATTTT	CASSRPPGTDTQYF
TRBJ1-5	-	-	TRBV20-1	TGCAGTGCTAAAAAGGGACTTACCCCAGGAAGCAATCAGCCCCAGCATTTT	CSAKKGLTPGSNQPQHF
TRBJ2-7	-	many	TRBV29-1	TGCAGCGGGGGGGATTTCTCCTACGAGCAGTACTTC	CSGGDFSYEQYF
TRBJ2-2	TRBD2	-	TRBV28	TGTGCCAGCAGTTTAGGTGTAGCGGGGAACACCGGGGAGCTGTTTTTT	CASSLGVAGNTGELFF
TRBJ2-5	TRBD2	-	TRBV11-3	TGTGCCAGCAGCTTTCTAGCGGGGGCTCAAGAGACCCAGTACTTC	CASSFLAGAQETQYF
TRBJ1-1	TRBD1	few	TRBV6-1	TGTGCCAGCAGCTTGAGACAGGGGGCTTACACTGAAGCTTTCTTT	CASSLRQGAYTEAFF
TRBJ2-7	-	-	TRBV15	TGTGCCACCAGCAGAGCCCCTACAGGAATTACCTACGAGCAGTACTTC	CATSRAPTGITYEQYF
TRBJ1-2	-	-	TRBV28	TGTGCCAGCGCAGGGAACTATGGCTACACCTTC	CASAGNYGYTF
TRBJ2-2	-	-	TRBV6-5	TGTGCCAGCAGTTACGAGGGCGGAACGAACACCGGGGAGCTGTTTTTT	CASSYEGGTNTGELFF
TRBJ1-2	-	many	TRBV5-5	TGTGCCAGCAGCTTGAGTTTAGGGTATGGCTACACCTTC	CASSLSLGYGYTF
TRBJ1-3	TRBD1	few	TRBV20-1	TGCAGTGCCAGTCCCGGGACAGGGGGTGTCTCTGGAAACACCATATATTTT	CSASPGTGGVSGNTIYF
TRBJ1-2	-	many	TRBV19	TGTGCCAGTAGAACAACCAGGGGCGATACTAACTATGGCTACACCTTC	CASRTTRGDTNYGYTF
TRBJ1-2	TRBD1	-	TRBV29-1	TGCAGCTCCGTACAGGGGACTAACTATGGCTACACCTTC	CSSVQGTNYGYTF
TRBJ2-2	-	many	TRBV6-1	TGTGCCAGCAGTGAAAACGAGCGTCTGACCGGGGAGCTGTTTTTT	CASSENERLTGELFF
TRBJ1-1	-	many	TRBV28	TGTGCCAGCAGTCGCTCACAGGGTAGCACTGAAGCTTTCTTT	CASSRSQGSTEAFF
TRBJ1-1	-	few	TRBV6-5	TGTGCCAGCAGTTACTCGTCGGGATTGAACACTGAAGCTTTCTTT	CASSYSSGLNTEAFF
TRBJ1-3	-	few	TRBV20-1	TGCAGTGCGGAAGGGCAGATCTCTGGAAACACCATATATTTT	CSAEGQISGNTIYF
TRBJ2-2	TRBD1	many	TRBV7-6	TGTGCCAGCAGCTCTAGGACAGGGATTAACTTGAACACCGGGGAGCTGTTTTTT	CASSSRTGINLNTGELFF
TRBJ2-1	-	many	TRBV27	TGTGCCAGCAGGGGCAGCTCCTACAATGAGCAGTTCTTC	CASRGSSYNEQFF
TRBJ1-5	TRBD1	few	TRBV7-8	TGTGCCAGCAGCTTAGCGACAGGGGCCAATCAGCCCCAGCATTTT	CASSLATGANQPQHF
TRBJ1-3	-	-	TRBV10-1	TGCGCCAGCAGTGCTCGACTGACGCGCGCCGGGGTCACCATATATTTT	CASSARLTRAGVTIYF
TRBJ1-2	-	-	TRBV11-2	TGTGCCAGCAGCCGAGGATGGGGGGTCCACTATGGCTACACCTTC	CASSRGWGVHYGYTF